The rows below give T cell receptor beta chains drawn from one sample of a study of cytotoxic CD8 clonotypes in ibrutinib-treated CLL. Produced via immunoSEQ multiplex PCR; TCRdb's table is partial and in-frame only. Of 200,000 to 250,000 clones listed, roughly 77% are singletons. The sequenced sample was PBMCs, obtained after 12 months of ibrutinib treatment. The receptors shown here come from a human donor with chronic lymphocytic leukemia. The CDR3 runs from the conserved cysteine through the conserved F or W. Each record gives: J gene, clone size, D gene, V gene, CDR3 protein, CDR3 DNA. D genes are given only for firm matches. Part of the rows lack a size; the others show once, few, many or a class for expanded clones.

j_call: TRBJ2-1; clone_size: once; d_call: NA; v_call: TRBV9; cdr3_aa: CASSVEGANINEQFF; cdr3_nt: TGTGCCAGCAGCGTAGAAGGGGCAAATATCAATGAGCAGTTCTTC
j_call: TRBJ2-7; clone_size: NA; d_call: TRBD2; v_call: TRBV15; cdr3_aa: CATSILAGPRKYF; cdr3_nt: TGTGCCACCAGCATATTAGCGGGACCTAGAAAGTACTTC
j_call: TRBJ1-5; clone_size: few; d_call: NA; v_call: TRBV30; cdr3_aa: CAWSLSGLVGNQPQHF; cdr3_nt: TGTGCCTGGAGTTTGTCAGGGTTGGTCGGCAATCAGCCCCAGCATTTT
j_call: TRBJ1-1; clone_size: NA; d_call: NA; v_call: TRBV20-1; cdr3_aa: CSATGRSEAFF; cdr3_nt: TGCAGTGCCACAGGACGTAGTGAAGCTTTCTTT
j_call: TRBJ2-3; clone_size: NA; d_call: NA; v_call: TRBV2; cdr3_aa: CASSERRGAWDTQYF; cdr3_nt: TGTGCCAGCAGTGAAAGGCGCGGGGCGTGGGATACGCAGTATTTT
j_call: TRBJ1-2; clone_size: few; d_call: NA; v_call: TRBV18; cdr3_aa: CASSPMPGGPYYGYTF; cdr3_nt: TGTGCCAGCTCACCAATGCCGGGGGGCCCCTATTATGGCTACACCTTC
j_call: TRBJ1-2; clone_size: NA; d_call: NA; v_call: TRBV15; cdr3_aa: CATSRDIGGNYGYTF; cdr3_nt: TGTGCCACCAGCAGAGATATAGGGGGGAACTATGGCTACACCTTC
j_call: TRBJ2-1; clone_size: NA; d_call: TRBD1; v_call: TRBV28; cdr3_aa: CASRRDRVQRGFF; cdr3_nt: TGTGCCAGCAGACGGGACAGGGTACAGCGGGGGTTCTTC
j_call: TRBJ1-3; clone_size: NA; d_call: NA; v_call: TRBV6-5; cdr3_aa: CASSYEDAKRPIYF; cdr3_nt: TGTGCCAGCAGTTACGAGGACGCAAAGAGACCCATATATTTT
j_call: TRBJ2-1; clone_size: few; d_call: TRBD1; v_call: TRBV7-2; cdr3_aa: CASRLRSATGVYNEQFF; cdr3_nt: TGTGCCAGCAGATTAAGGTCCGCGACAGGGGTATACAATGAGCAGTTCTTC
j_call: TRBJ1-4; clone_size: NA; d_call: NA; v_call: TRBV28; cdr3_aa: CASSLGGALTNEKLFF; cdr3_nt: TGTGCCAGCAGTTTGGGGGGGGCGCTGACTAATGAAAAACTGTTTTTT
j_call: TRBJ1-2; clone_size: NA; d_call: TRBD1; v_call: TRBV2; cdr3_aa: CASLRGPAYGYTF; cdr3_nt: TGTGCCAGCCTAAGGGGGCCGGCCTATGGCTACACCTTC
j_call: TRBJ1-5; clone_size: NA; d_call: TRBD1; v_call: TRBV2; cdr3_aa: CASSGPTGGPNQPQHF; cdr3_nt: TGTGCCAGCAGTGGGCCCACAGGGGGCCCCAATCAGCCCCAGCATTTT
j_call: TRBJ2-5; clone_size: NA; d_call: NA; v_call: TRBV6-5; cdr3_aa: CASSYGAGETQYF; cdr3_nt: TGTGCCAGCAGTTACGGGGCAGGGGAGACCCAGTACTTC
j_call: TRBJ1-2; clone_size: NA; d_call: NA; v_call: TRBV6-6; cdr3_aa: CASSYFRGRESYGYTF; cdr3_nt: TGTGCCAGCAGTTACTTCCGGGGCAGGGAGAGCTATGGCTACACCTTC
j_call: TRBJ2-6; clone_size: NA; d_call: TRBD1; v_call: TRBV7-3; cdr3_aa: CASSLLGQGAVGGANVLTF; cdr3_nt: TGTGCCAGCAGCTTGTTAGGGCAGGGGGCCGTTGGTGGGGCCAACGTCCTGACTTTC
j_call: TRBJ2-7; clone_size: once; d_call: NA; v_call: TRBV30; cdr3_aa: CAWSDPRGRRVSYEQYF; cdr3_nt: TGTGCCTGGAGTGACCCCAGGGGCAGACGGGTGTCCTACGAGCAGTACTTC
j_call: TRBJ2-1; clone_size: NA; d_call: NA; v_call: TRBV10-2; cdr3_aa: CASSDRGDYNEQFF; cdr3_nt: TGCGCCAGCAGTGACAGAGGGGACTACAATGAGCAGTTCTTC
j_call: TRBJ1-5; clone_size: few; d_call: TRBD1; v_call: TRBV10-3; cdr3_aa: CAIRKRGQEPQHF; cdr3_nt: TGTGCCATCAGGAAAAGGGGGCAGGAGCCCCAGCATTTT
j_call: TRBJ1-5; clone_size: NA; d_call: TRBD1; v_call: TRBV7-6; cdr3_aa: CASNEGQGFNQPQHF; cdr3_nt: TGTGCCAGCAACGAAGGACAGGGATTCAATCAGCCCCAGCATTTT
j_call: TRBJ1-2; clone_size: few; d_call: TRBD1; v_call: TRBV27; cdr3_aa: CASSLLAHRGARGYTF; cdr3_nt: TGTGCCAGCAGTCTCCTTGCACACAGGGGGGCGAGGGGCTACACCTTC
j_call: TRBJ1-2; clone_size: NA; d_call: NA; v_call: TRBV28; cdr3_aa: CASRPVTNKYGYTF; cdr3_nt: TGTGCCAGCAGGCCCGTAACAAACAAATATGGCTACACCTTC
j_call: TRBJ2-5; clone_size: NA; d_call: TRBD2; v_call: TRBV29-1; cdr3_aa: CSVEYWREGPETQYF; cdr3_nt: TGCAGCGTTGAATATTGGCGGGAGGGTCCAGAGACCCAGTACTTC
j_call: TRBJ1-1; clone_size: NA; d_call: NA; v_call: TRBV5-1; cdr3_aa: CASSLEVTGNTEAFF; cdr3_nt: TGCGCCAGCAGCTTGGAGGTAACGGGGAACACTGAAGCTTTCTTT